These 14 T cell receptor beta chains originate from one sample sequenced in a study of beta chain features in type 1 diabetes. The isolated RNA, all of it, was reverse transcribed, so expressed TCRB transcripts were what got sequenced. Measured with immunoSEQ multiplex PCR; TCRdb has only the in-frame clones, and not every one. This sample carries roughly 610,000 clones, about 14% of them seen once, and the ten largest clones take around 0.1%. Sequenced material: naive CD4+ T cells from blood. Receptor source: a man in his late teens or twenties in good health.

The chain is built from TRBV5-1 and TRBJ2-5; D possibly corresponds to TRBD2 (6 bases). This CDR3 region has 17 residues. Germline-derived CDR1 and CDR2 are SGHRS and YFSETQ. The V end was cut by 7 bases, the J end by 5 bases, with 27 bases between. The DNA of the CDR3 is TGCGCCAGCGGAAAGTCTCATACCGGGAGCGTGCTGGAGACCCAGTACTTC. It specifies CASGKSHTGSVLETQYF.

V usage is TRBV11-2 and J usage is TRBJ2-7, with D perhaps assigned TRBD1 or TRBD2 (5 bases each). Per the germline V gene, CDR1 is SGHAT and CDR2 is FQNNGV. V lost 3 bases and J lost 0, with 12 bases in between. This CDR3 region has 15 residues. The CDR3 spells CASSLHGTSSYEQYF. For the CDR3, the DNA is TGTGCCAGCAGCTTGCACGGGACGTCCTCCTACGAGCAGTACTTC.

The chain has TRBV6-5 and TRBJ2-1; TRBD2 matches 9 bases. Germline CDR1 is MNHEY and CDR2 is SVGAGI. The CDR3 runs to 16 residues. The ends lost 0 bases at V and 6 bases at J; junction bases unmatched: 6. This CDR3 reads CASSYSYSGRLNEQFF. CDR3 nucleotides: TGTGCCAGCAGTTACTCGTACAGCGGGAGGCTCAATGAGCAGTTCTTC.

This clone appeared a few times. The chain employs TRBV5-1 and TRBJ2-3; the match to TRBD1 covers 9 bases. The germline gives CDR1 SGHRS, CDR2 YFSETQ. The CDR3 runs to 16 residues. Trimming removed 9 bases from V and 6 bases from J; junction bases left unmatched: 17. The CDR3 coding sequence is TGCGCCACCACCAGGCTCCCGGGACAGGGTTCCGATACGCAGTATTTT. Amino acid sequence: CATTRLPGQGSDTQYF.

Concerning this clone: The sample carries other DNA sequences with the same CDR3. V gene TRBV20-1 combines with J gene TRBJ1-2; a weak D match, TRBD1 (6 bases). Trimming left V 3 bases short and J 4 bases short, with 6 bases between. Germline CDR1 and CDR2: DFQATT and SNEGSKA (reference sequence). There are 11 residues in the CDR3. The CDR3 sequence: CSARTGYGYTF. CDR3 coding DNA: TGCAGTGCTAGGACAGGCTATGGCTACACCTTC.

The chain is built from TRBV6-5 and TRBJ2-2, with 8 bases matching TRBD1. J lost 5 bases, V lost 0 bases, and 2 bases had no gene match. Germline V gene lookup returns CDR1 MNHEY and CDR2 SVGAGI. CDR3 size: 15 residues. The CDR3 sequence is CASSYSGTGTGELFF. The CDR3 bases are TGTGCCAGCAGTTACTCCGGGACAGGTACCGGGGAGCTGTTTTTT.

J is TRBJ2-1 and V is TRBV28, with 8 bases that match TRBD1. Per germline, CDR1 MDHEN and CDR2 SYDVKM. The CDR3 length is 14 residues. V trimming: 9 bases; J trimming: 9 bases; junction bases outside the gene matches: 13. The CDR3 DNA is TGTGCCAGTTTACCACCGGGACAGGAGCCTGAGCAGTTCTTC. Its translation: CASLPPGQEPEQFF.

The genes are TRBV4-3 and TRBJ1-5; 7 positions match TRBD1. The ends lost 5 bases at V and 5 bases at J; junction bases unmatched: 12. The germline V gene has CDR1 LGHNA and CDR2 YSLEER. CDR3 length: 16 amino acids. This CDR3 is CASSYRGRVGDQPQHF. In nucleotides, the CDR3 is TGCGCCAGCAGCTACAGGGGTCGCGTCGGGGATCAGCCCCAGCATTTT.

A remark on this clone: At one end the junction does not follow the germline gene, possibly because of a read error. The genes are TRBV30 and TRBJ1-5, with D perhaps matching TRBD1 (5 bases). CDR1 and CDR2 (germline): GTSNPN, SVGIG (reference sequence). The CDR3 contains 14 residues. This CDR3 is CAWNQGFSNHPQHF. The CDR3, as DNA: TGTGCCTGGAATCAGGGTTTTAGCAATCACCCCCAGCATTTT. Looking up the rest from reference TRBV30 and TRBJ1-5 gives the full variable domain: SQTIHQWPATLVQPVGSPLSLECTVEGTSNPNLYWYRQAAGRGLQLLFYSVGIGQISSEVPQNLSASRPQDRQFILSSKKLLLSDSGFYLCAWNQGFSNHPQHFGDGTRLSIL.

This clone was seen a few times. This chain links TRBV4-2 with TRBJ2-6; D is uncertain. There are 16 residues in the CDR3. With 3 bases removed from V and 0 bases from J, the gap between germline ends came to 9 bases. The V gene's germline CDR1 is LGHNA and CDR2 YNFKEQ. The DNA for the CDR3 is TGTGCCAGCAGCCACGAGACCTTCTCTGGGGCCAACGTCCTGACTTTC. Translated: CASSHETFSGANVLTF.

This chain joins TRBV15 and TRBJ1-1; D gene ambiguous. The CDR3 has 16 amino acids. Trimming cost V 1 base and J 1 base, with 13 bases left between them. The V gene's germline CDR1 is LNHNV and CDR2 YYDKDF (reference sequence). The CDR3 sequence: CATSRASRPSNTEAFF. CDR3 DNA: TGTGCCACCAGCAGAGCGAGTAGGCCTTCGAACACTGAAGCTTTCTTT.

This clone was seen only a few times. The V call is TRBV9, the J call TRBJ1-2, with D possibly matching TRBD1 (6 bases). Germline V gene sequence: CDR1 SGDLS, CDR2 YYNGEE. The CDR3 is 14 amino acids. The V end was cut by 0 bases, the J end by 5 bases, with 11 bases between. The CDR3 reads CASSVATGPYGYTF. Here the CDR3 DNA reads TGTGCCAGCAGCGTAGCTACAGGGCCTTATGGCTACACCTTC.

The sample holds a few counts of this clone. This chain connects TRBV29-1 to TRBJ1-2; the D gene is possibly TRBD1 (5 bases). V was trimmed by 4 bases and J by 2 bases, leaving 11 bases between them. The CDR3 spans 13 residues. Per germline, CDR1 SQVTM and CDR2 ANQGSEA. The CDR3 bases are TGCAGCGTTGCCGGCCGACAGAACTATGGCTACACCTTC. Translation gives CSVAGRQNYGYTF.

The chain uses TRBV28 and TRBJ2-7, with D perhaps given as TRBD1 or TRBD2 (5 bases each). Looked up from germline, CDR1 is MDHEN and CDR2 is SYDVKM. V lost 5 bases and J lost 2, with 19 bases in between. The CDR3 has 16 amino acids. The DNA of the CDR3 is TGTGCCAGCAGTGGCAAGGCCGGGACGGGGACCTACGAGCAGTACTTC. Amino acid sequence: CASSGKAGTGTYEQYF.